The clone carrying this TCR beta chain was counted only a few times. This sample stems from a study of CD8+CD57+ T cells in acquired aplastic anemia. Unmatched junction bases numbered 9, after V lost 6 bases and J lost 6 bases. The CDR3 length is 15 residues. Germline loops: CDR1 ENHRY, CDR2 SYGVKD. The use of genomic DNA as template underpinned the TCR beta VDJ and CDR3 profiling. TCRdb analysed the reads with MiXCR anew, one entry per CDR3 protein. The data show some 290,000 distinct CDR3 sequences, around three fifths seen once. The chain employs TRBV10-3 and TRBJ2-3; 10 bases are a match to TRBD2. The sequence was collected from a human donor with severe aplastic anemia or a healthy control (not recorded which). Sample: sorted CD4+, CD8+, or CD8+CD57+ T cells (not recorded which) from PBMCs. The CDR3 bases are TGTGCCATCAGGGCAGCGGGAGGGCCCTCCGATACGCAGTATTTT. Translated, it gives CAIRAAGGPSDTQYF.